This T cell receptor beta chain came from a study of T-cell memory formation after mild COVID-19. From 5'RACE with constant-segment primers came TCR alpha and TCR beta cDNA libraries that carried sample barcodes and UMIs. One entry per CDR3 protein, called by TCRdb with MiXCR from the 5' RACE reads. This sample has fewer than 300,000 distinct CDR3 sequences, with over 15% found just once. With 2 bases removed from V and 8 bases from J, the gap between germline ends came to 16 bases. The CDR3 contains 15 residues. CDR1 and CDR2 (germline): SGHVS, FQNEAQ. This chain connects TRBV7-8 to TRBJ2-1; TRBD1 might be the D (9 bases). Sequencing was performed on PBMCs or a T cell subset sorted from them (not recorded which). This TCR derives from a man younger than 35 who had mild COVID-19 (a few samples of this study predate the infection). Cell type and time point are not known. CDR3 DNA: TGTGCCAGCAGCTTACGGGGGGGACAGGGTTATGAGCAGTTCTTC. Translating it yields CASSLRGGQGYEQFF.